This entry lists 21 T cell receptor beta chains sequenced from one sample in a study of naive and memory T cell subsets. The beta constant-region primer was an equimolar mix of two oligonucleotides covering TRBC1 and TRBC2. The ligated cDNA underwent four PCR rounds using SP2 and nested alpha and beta constant-region primers. TCRdb ran MiXCR on the UMI-ligation and nested PCR reads and lists one entry per CDR3 protein. The data contain several thousand distinct CDR3 sequences, around 5% of them singletons. Sequencing was carried out using effector memory CD8+ T cells from blood. Subset denoted: effector memory, CD45RA- CD27-. The receptors were gathered from a human donor in good health.

This clonotype was counted many times. The V call is TRBV27, the J call TRBJ1-1; no firm D call. Germline CDR1 reads MNHEY; CDR2 reads SMNVEV (reference sequence). This CDR3 comprises 14 residues. The germline V and J ends were trimmed by 0 bases and 1 base, with 6 bases remaining between them. CDR3 nucleotides: TGTGCCAGCAGTTTATCGCAGAGGAACACTGAAGCTTTCTTT. It yields the protein CASSLSQRNTEAFF.

This clonotype was observed many times. The chain couples TRBV6-4 to TRBJ1-1; 7 nucleotides match TRBD1. With V trimmed by 2 bases and J by 4 bases, 4 bases remained unmatched. Germline values: CDR1 MRHNA, CDR2 SNTAGT. The CDR3 is 14 amino acids. The CDR3 region has the DNA TGTGCCAGCAGTGACGCGGGACAGTCCACTGAAGCTTTCTTT. This codes for CASSDAGQSTEAFF.

This clonotype is termed medium-sized. V gene TRBV28 combines with J gene TRBJ2-7; TRBD1 matches 7 bases. The CDR3 is made up of 15 amino acids. CDR1 MDHEN and CDR2 SYDVKM come from the germline V gene. With V trimmed by 5 bases and J by 1 base, 8 bases remained unmatched. The CDR3 is CASSPAGGDSYEQYF. CDR3 nucleotides: TGTGCCAGCAGTCCGGCAGGGGGTGATTCCTACGAGCAGTACTTC.

This clonotype showed up just a few times. CDR3 nucleotides: TGTGCCTGGCAAGAACCCCGGGACAGTTACACCGGGGAGCTGTTTTTT. This translates into CAWQEPRDSYTGELFF. The gene calls are TRBV30 and TRBJ2-2; 7 positions agree with TRBD1. Trimming removed 5 bases from V and 3 bases from J; junction bases left unmatched: 12. The CDR3 has 16 residues. The germline CDR1 and CDR2 sequences are GTSNPN and SVGIG (reference sequence).

This clonotype was recorded a few times. This rearrangement joins TRBV7-9 to TRBJ2-2; D is possibly TRBD2 (5 bases). From germline, CDR1 is SEHNR and CDR2 FQNEAQ (reference sequence). The germline V and J ends were trimmed by 5 bases and 6 bases, with 16 bases remaining between them. The CDR3 is made up of 15 amino acids. The CDR3 DNA reads as TGTGCCAGCAGCCTGCCCTTTCGGGATCCCGGGGAGCTGTTTTTT. It encodes CASSLPFRDPGELFF.

The sample holds many counts of this clonotype. This chain uses TRBV12-3 or TRBV12-4 with TRBJ2-3; 12 bases fit TRBD2. Losses at the gene ends were 6 bases for V and 3 bases for J; bases not matched to a gene: 10. The CDR3 spans 17 residues. CDR3 protein: CASSRWTSGTLTDTQYF. CDR3 nucleotides: TGTGCCAGCAGCCGATGGACTAGCGGGACCTTGACAGATACGCAGTATTTT.

This clonotype has a count of ten or more. This rearrangement joins TRBV29-1 to TRBJ2-1; TRBD2 matches at 14 bases. V shed 4 bases and J 8 bases; nucleotides not matched to a gene: 4. Per the germline V gene, CDR1 is SQVTM and CDR2 is ANQGSEA. There are 14 residues in the CDR3. CDR3 DNA sequence: TGCAGCGTTGGCGGGACTAGCGGGAGCGATGAGCAGTTCTTC. It codes for CSVGGTSGSDEQFF.

This clonotype was counted at least ten times. The chain carries TRBV13 and TRBJ2-1; TRBD1 agrees at 7 bases. Unmatched junction bases numbered 7, after V lost 4 bases and J lost 4 bases. Germline assignment: CDR1 PRHDT and CDR2 FYEKMQ (reference sequence). The CDR3 length is 15 residues. CDR3 residues: CASSSGGQPYNEQFF. Here the CDR3 DNA reads TGTGCCAGCAGCTCTGGGGGACAGCCTTACAATGAGCAGTTCTTC.

This clonotype came up many times. The chain is built from TRBV20-1 and TRBJ2-1, with D possibly TRBD2 on 6 matching bases. The CDR3 is 15 amino acids. Germline CDR1 and CDR2: DFQATT and SNEGSKA (reference sequence). V was pared by 6 bases and J by 4 bases, with 19 bases between. CDR3 sequence (DNA): TGCAGTGCCCCACCGAGGCTGGAGGGATACAATGAGCAGTTCTTC. Protein product: CSAPPRLEGYNEQFF.

In its sample, this clonotype was seen a few times. The rearrangement links TRBV7-6 to TRBJ1-1; D is possibly TRBD1 (5 bases). Trimming left V 2 bases short and J 0 bases short, with 10 bases between. Germline V lookup: CDR1 SGHVS, CDR2 FNYEAQ. This CDR3 is built from 15 residues. CDR3: CASSLSPGLNTEAFF. The CDR3 nucleotides read TGTGCCAGCAGCTTATCTCCAGGGCTGAACACTGAAGCTTTCTTT.

The rearrangement uses TRBV6-2 or TRBV6-3 and TRBJ2-7; 11 bases map to TRBD1. The trim removed 6 bases at V and 4 bases at J, leaving 8 bases unmatched. The CDR3 contains 15 residues. Germline V gene lookup returns CDR1 MNHEY and CDR2 SVGEGT. CDR3 sequence (DNA): TGTGCCAGCAGAACCCGGGACAGGGGGATATACGAGCAGTACTTC. Translation: CASRTRDRGIYEQYF.

The rearrangement joins TRBV30 to TRBJ2-5, with a tentative D call TRBD2 (5 bases). CDR3 length equals 13 residues. Trimming cost V 0 bases and J 2 bases, with 7 bases left between them. The germline V gene encodes CDR1 GTSNPN and CDR2 SVGIG (reference sequence). The CDR3 loop reads CAWSVDWQETQYF. CDR3 sequence (DNA): TGTGCCTGGAGTGTGGACTGGCAAGAGACCCAGTACTTC.

Ten or more counts support this clonotype. The V call is TRBV4-3, the J call TRBJ2-1, with D perhaps matching TRBD2 (7 bases). The CDR3 extends over 13 amino acids. The V and J ends lost 4 bases and 8 bases respectively, with 12 bases between them. Germline CDR1 reads LGHNA; CDR2 reads YSLEER. CDR3 nucleotides: TGCGCCAGCAGCCCCCCGGGGGGCGATGAGCAGTTCTTC. The encoded protein is CASSPPGGDEQFF.

The chain joins TRBV10-3 to TRBJ2-7; 7 bases line up with TRBD2. Germline V gene sequence: CDR1 ENHRY, CDR2 SYGVKD. Losses at the gene ends were 0 bases for V and 0 bases for J; bases not matched to a gene: 5. The length of the CDR3 is 16 residues. Here the CDR3 reads CAISESLGGSSYEQYF. The CDR3 region has the DNA TGTGCCATCAGTGAGTCGTTGGGCGGGAGCTCCTACGAGCAGTACTTC.

This clonotype was observed a handful of times. CDR3 DNA: TGCGCCAGCGCCCATAGCGGGATAGGAGATACGCAGTATTTT. The encoded protein is CASAHSGIGDTQYF. This chain links TRBV10-2 with TRBJ2-3; 8 bases are shared with TRBD2. The CDR3 is 14 amino acids. Per the germline V gene, CDR1 is WSHSY and CDR2 is SAAADI. V was pared by 8 bases and J by 5 bases, with 9 bases of the junction left unmatched.

The V gene is TRBV6-4, the J gene TRBJ2-1; a weak D match, TRBD2 (5 bases). With 0 bases removed from V and 8 bases from J, the gap between germline ends came to 14 bases. Germline-derived CDR1 and CDR2 are MRHNA and SNTAGT. This CDR3 has 15 residues. CDR3 nucleotides: TGTGCCAGCAGTGACTCTGAGGGAGAGGGAGATGAGCAGTTCTTC. It specifies CASSDSEGEGDEQFF.

This clonotype was picked up many times. For the CDR3, the DNA is TGTGCCAGCAGTGCCCCCTCGGGACTAGCGGGAGTGACCAAAAACATTCAGTACTTC. Translation gives CASSAPSGLAGVTKNIQYF. The chain combines TRBV25-1 with TRBJ2-4, with 14 bases matching TRBD2. CDR3 size: 19 residues. V lost 4 bases and J lost 2; bases outside the gene matches: 10. Germline lookup yields CDR1 MGHDK and CDR2 SYGVNS.

In its sample, this clonotype was seen many times. The chain couples TRBV6-2 or TRBV6-3 to TRBJ2-3, with D perhaps TRBD2 (7 bases). The CDR3 contains 14 residues. Looked up from germline, CDR1 is MNHEY and CDR2 is SVGEGT. V lost 6 bases, J lost 3 bases, and 13 bases lay in between. CDR3: CASRPGGETDTQYF. DNA of the CDR3: TGTGCCAGCAGACCGGGGGGCGAGACAGATACGCAGTATTTT.

There are many counts of this clonotype. V gene TRBV25-1 combines with J gene TRBJ2-7, with unresolved D. Germline CDR1 reads MGHDK; CDR2 reads SYGVNS. There are 13 residues in the CDR3. Trimming removed 4 bases at V and 1 base at J, with 8 bases between. Here the CDR3 reads CASSATGSYEQYF. In nucleotides, the CDR3 is TGTGCCAGCAGTGCGACTGGATCCTACGAGCAGTACTTC.

This clonotype is deemed large. V is TRBV20-1 and J is TRBJ2-2, with TRBD2 identical over 9 bases. CDR1 DFQATT and CDR2 SNEGSKA come from the germline V gene (reference sequence). This CDR3 is 14 amino acids long. With V trimmed by 3 bases and J by 3 bases, 2 bases remained unmatched. The CDR3 nucleotides read TGCAGTGCTAGGTTAGCGGGAGACACCGGGGAGCTGTTTTTT. Its protein is CSARLAGDTGELFF.

Ten or more counts support this clonotype. The rearrangement uses TRBV29-1 and TRBJ2-2, with D perhaps matching TRBD1 (5 bases). Germline V CDR1 and CDR2: SQVTM, ANQGSEA. The CDR3 totals 12 residues. Trimming left V 6 bases short and J 6 bases short, with 11 bases between. The DNA for the CDR3 is TGCAGCGTGGCAGGGTCGGCCGGGGAGCTGTTTTTT. This gives the protein CSVAGSAGELFF.